Listed here are 28 T cell receptor beta chains from one sample, sequenced in a study of CD8 T cells in Susac syndrome. Reverse transcription used roughly 0.5 to 1 ug RNA and random hexamers. TCRdb reprocessed the immunoSEQ multiplex PCR reads via MiXCR and lists one record per CDR3 protein. The sample includes a few hundred thousand distinct CDR3 sequences, 75% to 90% of them seen just once. The sequencing sample was made of CD8+ T cells from PBMCs. These receptors were obtained from a human donor with multiple sclerosis.

The V gene is TRBV7-6, the J gene TRBJ2-7; 9 nucleotides match TRBD1. Germline CDR1 reads SGHVS; CDR2 reads FNYEAQ. The CDR3 spans 15 residues. Trimming cost V 7 bases and J 6 bases; bases outside gene matches: 13. The DNA for the CDR3 is TGTGCCAGCACCCGATCTCCGGGACAGGGCGGCGAGCAGTACTTC. This sequence encodes CASTRSPGQGGEQYF. Filled out from reference TRBV7-6 and TRBJ2-7, the complete variable domain reads GAGVSQSPRYKVTKRGQDVALRCDPISGHVSLYWYRQALGQGPEFLTYFNYEAQQDKSGLPNDRFSAERPEGSISTLTIQRTEQRDSAMYRCASTRSPGQGGEQYFGPGTRLTVT.

The chain is built from TRBV2 and TRBJ2-3, with D uncertain. V lost 3 bases, J lost 0 bases, and 7 bases lay in between. Germline V gene data show CDR1 as SNHLY and CDR2 as FYNNEI. The CDR3 runs to 14 residues. The CDR3 DNA reads TGTGCCAGCAGTGACCACCATAGCACAGATACGCAGTATTTT. It translates to CASSDHHSTDTQYF.

CDR3 region: CASSPPGRMGTDTQYF. CDR3 coding DNA: TGTGCCAGCTCACCCCCGGGACGGATGGGCACAGATACGCAGTATTTT. This chain links TRBV18 with TRBJ2-3; tentatively, D is TRBD1 or TRBD2 (5 bases each). Germline V lookup: CDR1 KGHSH, CDR2 LQKENI. This CDR3 spans 16 amino acids. Trimming took off 3 bases at V and 1 base at J, with 14 bases between the two ends.

The V call is TRBV2, the J call TRBJ1-1; no clear D gene. Trimming took 2 bases from V and 0 from J, leaving 7 bases between them. Per germline, CDR1 SNHLY and CDR2 FYNNEI. This CDR3 has 14 amino acids. CDR3 amino acids: CASSEWVMNTEAFF. CDR3 bases: TGTGCCAGCAGTGAATGGGTCATGAACACTGAAGCTTTCTTT.

The chain uses TRBV4-1 and TRBJ2-7, with D possibly TRBD2 on 5 matching bases. This CDR3 comprises 14 residues. V was trimmed by 1 base and J by 3 bases, leaving 10 bases between them. Germline V gene lookup returns CDR1 MGHRA and CDR2 YSYEKL. The CDR3, as DNA: TGCGCCAGCAGCCAAGTAGCTAGCAACTACGAGCAGTACTTC. Protein product: CASSQVASNYEQYF.

The chain is built from TRBV5-1 and TRBJ2-7; TRBD1 matches 7 bases. Trimming at V came to 1 base and at J to 3 bases, leaving 13 bases not matched to a gene. The length of the CDR3 is 17 residues. The V gene's germline CDR1 is SGHRS and CDR2 YFSETQ. The CDR3 coding sequence is TGCGCCAGCAGCTTGACGTTACCCGGGACAGAGTACTACGAGCAGTACTTC. Protein sequence: CASSLTLPGTEYYEQYF.

The rearrangement uses TRBV4-1 and TRBJ2-7, with 8 bases matching TRBD1. Unmatched junction bases numbered 4, after V lost 1 base and J lost 5 bases. CDR3 size: 14 residues. The V gene's germline CDR1 is MGHRA and CDR2 YSYEKL. In nucleotides, the CDR3 is TGCGCCAGCAGCCAAGTGACAGGGGACCACGAGCAGTACTTC. It codes for CASSQVTGDHEQYF.

This chain connects TRBV19 to TRBJ1-1, with 7 bases identical to TRBD1. CDR1 and CDR2 (germline): LNHDA, SQIVND (reference sequence). V shed 10 bases, J shed 1 base, and the junction held 15 bases outside the gene matches. This CDR3 has 16 amino acids. CDR3 DNA sequence: TGTGCCACCCAGGGGGAGACAGGGTCAGGGAACACTGAAGCTTTCTTT. As protein: CATQGETGSGNTEAFF.

This clonotype was detected a few times. This chain uses TRBV6-1 with TRBJ1-5; TRBD1 might be the D (6 bases). Looked up from germline, CDR1 is MNHNS and CDR2 is SASEGT. Trimming took off 5 bases at V and 3 bases at J, with 8 bases between the two ends. This CDR3 region has 13 residues. CDR3 protein: CASSRGPNQPQHF. The CDR3 DNA is TGTGCCAGCAGTCGGGGGCCCAATCAGCCCCAGCATTTT.

The chain uses TRBV13 and TRBJ2-3, with 9 bases identical to TRBD1. After removal of 0 bases from V and 5 bases from J, the junction contained 6 bases not matched to a gene. The CDR3 extends over 16 amino acids. From germline, CDR1 is PRHDT and CDR2 FYEKMQ (reference sequence). CDR3 in amino acids: CASSLGSSGQGDTQYF. In nucleotides, the CDR3 is TGTGCCAGCAGCTTAGGCTCCTCGGGACAGGGAGATACGCAGTATTTT.

The chain combines TRBV6-4 with TRBJ2-3; TRBD2 matches at 10 bases. V lost 3 bases to trimming and J lost 4 bases; unmatched junction nucleotides: 4. The V gene's germline CDR1 is MRHNA and CDR2 SNTAGT. The CDR3 totals 15 residues. The CDR3 region is CASSESSGSPDTQYF. In DNA form, the CDR3 reads TGTGCCAGCAGTGAATCTAGCGGGAGTCCAGATACGCAGTATTTT.

The V gene is TRBV29-1, the J gene TRBJ2-1; D perhaps matches TRBD2 (5 bases). Trimming shortened V by 1 base and J by 2 bases, and 18 bases separated the two germline ends. Per germline, CDR1 SQVTM and CDR2 ANQGSEA. CDR3 length: 17 residues. The CDR3 reads CSVEGGGADVAYNEQFF. The DNA for the CDR3 is TGCAGCGTTGAAGGGGGTGGAGCGGATGTTGCCTACAATGAGCAGTTCTTC.

The chain has TRBV5-8 and TRBJ2-1; 10 bases are shared with TRBD1. The CDR3 spans 15 residues. After removal of 2 bases from V and 2 bases from J, the junction contained 1 base not matched to a gene. Germline values: CDR1 SGHTS, CDR2 YDEGEE. The CDR3 spells CASSFGQGAYNEQFF. The CDR3 DNA reads TGTGCCAGCAGCTTTGGACAGGGGGCCTACAATGAGCAGTTCTTC.

This clonotype was detected only once. This chain links TRBV4-1 with TRBJ2-1; D not certain. Looked up from germline, CDR1 is MGHRA and CDR2 is YSYEKL. The CDR3 is 15 amino acids. Between the trimmed V and J ends, which lost 3 bases and 9 bases, there was a span of 18 bases. DNA for the CDR3: TGCGCCAGCAGCCAGGACCCCAGCTCCCTTAGTGAGCAGTTCTTC. Protein sequence: CASSQDPSSLSEQFF.

The J gene is TRBJ2-3, the V gene TRBV7-9; D is unresolved. The ends were cut back, 5 bases at V and 6 bases at J, with 9 bases in the middle. The germline V gene encodes CDR1 SEHNR and CDR2 FQNEAQ (reference sequence). This CDR3 is built from 12 residues. The CDR3 DNA reads as TGTGCCAGCAGCGTGGACCGGGATACGCAGTATTTT. Its protein is CASSVDRDTQYF.

The chain links TRBV19 to TRBJ1-5, with a possible D match to TRBD1 (5 bases). CDR1 and CDR2 (germline): LNHDA, SQIVND (reference sequence). Trimming pared 3 bases from V and 7 bases from J, leaving 7 bases between. This CDR3 has 12 residues. The chain's CDR3 is CASSMGEQPQHF. DNA of the CDR3: TGTGCCAGTAGTATGGGGGAACAGCCCCAGCATTTT.

This chain joins TRBV20-1 and TRBJ2-7; possible D gene TRBD1, 6 bases. V was pared by 6 bases and J by 3 bases, with 21 bases between. Germline V gene sequence: CDR1 DFQATT, CDR2 SNEGSKA (reference sequence). This CDR3 comprises 15 residues. The DNA of the CDR3 is TGCAGTGCCTCAAACCGGACAGAGGATTTCTACGAGCAGTACTTC. Its protein is CSASNRTEDFYEQYF.

This chain uses TRBV28 with TRBJ2-5; 10 bases agree with TRBD1. The V gene end was trimmed by 5 bases and the J gene end by 5 bases; junction bases not matched to a gene: 8. This CDR3 has 15 amino acids. Germline CDR1 MDHEN, CDR2 SYDVKM. CDR3 DNA sequence: TGTGCCAGCAGTAAGGGACAGGGGTTCGAGGAGACCCAGTACTTC. Its protein product is CASSKGQGFEETQYF.

This clonotype appeared once. V and J are TRBV4-1 and TRBJ2-5; no definite D call. Trimming removed 0 bases from V and 5 bases from J, with 10 bases in between. The CDR3 spans 14 residues. Looked up from germline, CDR1 is MGHRA and CDR2 is YSYEKL. CDR3 amino acids: CASSQDLTRETQYF. The CDR3, as DNA: TGCGCCAGCAGCCAAGATCTTACCCGCGAGACCCAGTACTTC.

CDR3 in amino acids: CASGKPGTGRNEQFF. The CDR3 bases are TGTGCCAGCGGAAAACCCGGGACAGGACGCAATGAGCAGTTCTTC. This chain joins TRBV21-1 and TRBJ2-1; whether TRBD1, the table's D call, matches the DNA was not checked. TRBV21-1 counts as a pseudogene. The CDR3 extends over 15 amino acids.

The chain couples TRBV27 to TRBJ2-7; D is uncertain. This CDR3 region has 13 residues. V was shortened by 0 bases and J by 3 bases, with 6 bases between the two germline ends. The germline CDR1 and CDR2 sequences are MNHEY and SMNVEV (reference sequence). CDR3 bases: TGTGCCAGCAGTTTATCGAAGCACTACGAGCAGTACTTC. It specifies CASSLSKHYEQYF.

The rearrangement links TRBV7-9 to TRBJ1-2, with D tentatively TRBD1 (6 bases). V lost 7 bases, J lost 3 bases, and 12 bases lay in between. Germline loops: CDR1 SEHNR, CDR2 FQNEAQ (reference sequence). CDR3 length equals 13 residues. CDR3 in amino acids: CASNKGEDYGYTF. The CDR3 coding sequence is TGTGCCAGCAATAAGGGGGAGGACTATGGCTACACCTTC.

This clonotype was detected once. The chain links TRBV9 to TRBJ2-7; 7 bases match TRBD2. There are 14 residues in the CDR3. Germline V CDR1 and CDR2: SGDLS, YYNGEE. J gave up 2 bases and V 3 bases, and 5 bases lay outside the gene matches. The CDR3 protein is CASSAGTKTYEQYF. The CDR3 bases are TGTGCCAGCAGCGCCGGGACTAAGACCTACGAGCAGTACTTC.

This sequence joins TRBV3-1 and TRBJ2-3, with 12 bases aligning to TRBD2. From germline, CDR1 is LGHDT and CDR2 YNNKEL (reference sequence). The CDR3 totals 16 residues. With V trimmed by 4 bases and J by 4 bases, 6 bases remained unmatched. The CDR3 bases are TGTGCCAGCAGCCCCACGACTAGCGGGGGTGCAGATACGCAGTATTTT. It is translated as CASSPTTSGGADTQYF.

The DNA for the CDR3 is TGTGCCAGCTCACCCGAGTCCCGGATCTATAGCAATCAGCCCCAGCATTTT. Translating it yields CASSPESRIYSNQPQHF. V gene TRBV18 combines with J gene TRBJ1-5; D unresolved. CDR1 KGHSH and CDR2 LQKENI come from the germline V gene. This CDR3 has 17 amino acids. Trimming shortened V by 3 bases and J by 0 bases, and 15 bases separated the two germline ends.

The chain carries TRBV5-1 and TRBJ2-5; the match to TRBD2 covers 10 bases. Germline V gene sequence: CDR1 SGHRS, CDR2 YFSETQ. The CDR3 covers 17 residues. Trimming removed 0 bases from V and 2 bases from J; junction bases left unmatched: 7. The CDR3 loop reads CASSLAVAGGKQETQYF. The CDR3 DNA sequence: TGCGCCAGCAGCTTGGCGGTAGCGGGGGGAAAACAAGAGACCCAGTACTTC.

The J gene is TRBJ2-7, the V gene TRBV29-1; 11 nucleotides agree with TRBD1. The CDR3 has 11 amino acids. Germline CDR1 SQVTM, CDR2 ANQGSEA. V lost 7 bases to trimming and J lost 7 bases; unmatched junction nucleotides: 3. The CDR3 region has the DNA TGCAGCGCTGGGACAGGGGGGGAGCAGTACTTC. Amino acid sequence: CSAGTGGEQYF.

The J gene is TRBJ2-1, the V gene TRBV10-1, with TRBD2 matching 9 bases. In germline, CDR1 is WNHNN, CDR2 SYGVQD (reference sequence). The CDR3 contains 15 residues. Germline trimming cut 0 bases from V and 9 bases from J; bases unmatched to any gene: 6. CDR3 nucleotide sequence: TGCGCCAGCAGTGAGTCGAGCGGGGGGAGTGCTGAGCAGTTCTTC. It codes for CASSESSGGSAEQFF.